What follows are 16 T cell receptor beta chains derived from one specimen sequenced in a study of T cell repertoires in cytomegalovirus infection. TCRdb ran MiXCR on the reads and lists one entry per CDR3 protein. The sample lists more than 400,000 distinct CDR3 sequences; approximately 26% were seen once. Sequenced material: PBMCs. The receptors come from a human donor in good health (CMV status not recorded). Some clones in this sample may be carry-over from other donors' samples.

This clonotype appeared a few times. V is TRBV25-1 and J is TRBJ1-5, with a tentative D call TRBD1 (6 bases). Trimming removed 4 bases from V and 4 bases from J, with 11 bases in between. Germline CDR1 is MGHDK and CDR2 is SYGVNS. The CDR3 covers 14 residues. The CDR3 DNA follows: TGTGCCAGCAGTGCCACGACAGGAAATCAGCCCCAGCATTTT. It translates to CASSATTGNQPQHF.

V usage is TRBV20-1 and J usage is TRBJ2-5, with a possible D match to TRBD2 (5 bases). Germline-derived CDR1 and CDR2 are DFQATT and SNEGSKA (reference sequence). The CDR3 has 10 amino acids. With 6 bases removed from V and 7 bases from J, the gap between germline ends came to 9 bases. CDR3 coding DNA: TGCAGTGCCGATCGGGGGACCCAGTACTTC. Translation gives CSADRGTQYF.

This clonotype was observed a few times. The rearrangement links TRBV6-6 to TRBJ2-7; TRBD1 matches 8 bases. Germline assignment: CDR1 MNHNY and CDR2 SVGAGI (reference sequence). The CDR3 loop spans 12 amino acids. V lost 6 bases and J lost 7; bases outside the gene matches: 5. CDR3 loop: CASRMDRAEQYF. CDR3 nucleotide sequence: TGTGCCAGCAGAATGGACAGGGCTGAGCAGTACTTC.

The V call is TRBV6-2 or TRBV6-3, the J call TRBJ2-7; the match to TRBD2 covers 10 bases. V shed 0 bases, J shed 2 bases, and the junction held 10 bases outside the gene matches. Germline V gene lookup returns CDR1 MNHEY and CDR2 SVGEGT. CDR3 length equals 18 residues. CDR3 amino acids: CASSYSSSSGSVTYEQYF. Written as DNA, the CDR3 is TGTGCCAGCAGTTACTCGAGTTCTAGCGGGAGCGTCACCTACGAGCAGTACTTC.

This clonotype was picked up a small number of times. The chain uses TRBV27 and TRBJ2-3; D unclear. Germline CDR1 is MNHEY and CDR2 is SMNVEV (reference sequence). V was clipped by 1 base and J by 2 bases, with 10 bases between them. This CDR3 is built from 15 residues. This CDR3 is CASSLYRQSTDTQYF. CDR3 nucleotides: TGTGCCAGCAGTTTATATCGGCAGTCCACAGATACGCAGTATTTT.

Note on this clonotype: At one boundary the junction diverges from the germline segment, which might be a read error. V gene TRBV6-2 or TRBV6-3 combines with J gene TRBJ2-3, with unresolved D. Germline values: CDR1 MNHEY, CDR2 SVGEGT. There are 15 residues in the CDR3. The CDR3 sequence: CASNYLASSTDTQYF. The CDR3 DNA is TGTGCCAGCAATTACCTTGCGTCTAGCACAGATACGCAGTATTTT.

This clonotype was seen a few times. The J gene is TRBJ1-5, the V gene TRBV2; D unresolved. CDR1 SNHLY and CDR2 FYNNEI come from the germline V gene. Trimming shortened V by 6 bases and J by 0 bases, and 21 bases separated the two germline ends. The CDR3 extends over 18 amino acids. The CDR3: CASSESGDRWDSNQPQHF. As DNA, the CDR3 is TGTGCCAGCAGCGAGTCCGGGGATAGGTGGGATAGCAATCAGCCCCAGCATTTT.

The CDR3, as DNA: TGCAGTGCTAGTTGGAGCGGGAGGAAGGATACGCAGTATTTT. Amino acid sequence: CSASWSGRKDTQYF. The V and J genes are TRBV20-1 and TRBJ2-3, with 9 bases lining up with TRBD2. The CDR3 runs 14 residues. V dropped 3 bases and J dropped 6; count of bases not matched to a gene: 7. Germline CDR1 DFQATT, CDR2 SNEGSKA (reference sequence).

As to this clonotype: A junction boundary mismatches the germline segment, possibly from a read error. The chain joins TRBV12-3 or TRBV12-4 to TRBJ1-1; no clear D. This CDR3 has 12 amino acids. CDR3 sequence reads: CASSPRAAFRRF. The CDR3 nucleotides are TGTGCCAGCAGTCCGCGGGCGGCTTTCCGCCGATTT.

CDR3 protein: CASSPTVDRGGFF. CDR3 sequence (DNA): TGTGCCAGCAGTCCAACTGTCGACAGGGGGGGATTCTTC. This chain uses TRBV12-3 or TRBV12-4 with TRBJ2-1; 9 bases align to TRBD1. CDR3 size: 13 residues. Trimming at V came to 5 bases and at J to 16 bases, leaving 12 bases not matched to a gene.

This clonotype was detected only a few times. The J gene is TRBJ2-2, the V gene TRBV4-3, with 7 bases lining up with TRBD2. Germline CDR1 LGHNA, CDR2 YSLEER. V lost 2 bases to trimming and J lost 4 bases; unmatched junction nucleotides: 16. The CDR3 spans 19 residues. In DNA, the CDR3 is TGCGCCAGCAGCCAACATTCCCTCGGGGCGGGAGAGTCCACCGGGGAGCTGTTTTTT. Amino acids: CASSQHSLGAGESTGELFF.

This clonotype showed up just a few times. This chain links TRBV7-2 with TRBJ2-7, with D possibly being TRBD2 (6 bases). The CDR3 contains 15 residues. CDR1 and CDR2 (germline): SGHTA, FQGNSA. V shed 2 bases and J shed 2 bases, with 13 bases lying between them. This chain's CDR3 is CASSLRRPGAYEQYF. In DNA, the CDR3 is TGTGCCAGCAGCTTACGTCGACCGGGGGCCTACGAGCAGTACTTC.

The rearrangement joins TRBV28 to TRBJ2-5; 9 bases line up with TRBD1. The germline gives CDR1 MDHEN, CDR2 SYDVKM. The CDR3 runs to 15 residues. Trimming took 6 bases from V and 5 from J; bases not matched to a gene: 10. The CDR3 sequence: CASSPGQGIWETQYF. CDR3 sequence (DNA): TGTGCCAGCAGCCCGGGACAGGGCATTTGGGAGACCCAGTACTTC.

The chain joins TRBV29-1 to TRBJ2-5; D may match TRBD1 or TRBD2 (5 bases each). Germline V lookup: CDR1 SQVTM, CDR2 ANQGSEA. This CDR3 spans 13 amino acids. V lost 7 bases and J lost 4, with 16 bases in between. CDR3 loop: CSAERGVGETQYF. The CDR3 nucleotides are TGCAGCGCCGAGAGGGGCGTGGGAGAGACCCAGTACTTC.

A few counts support this clonotype. The gene calls are TRBV6-1 and TRBJ2-5, with a weak D call TRBD2 (5 bases). The germline gives CDR1 MNHNS, CDR2 SASEGT. V was shortened by 2 bases and J by 5 bases, with 12 bases between the two germline ends. The CDR3 runs to 14 residues. The CDR3 coding sequence is TGTGCCAGCAGTGAAAATCATTGGGAGGAGACCCAGTACTTC. It encodes CASSENHWEETQYF.

This clonotype was counted only a few times. The rearrangement joins TRBV4-2 to TRBJ1-5, with D uncertain. The CDR3 has 15 amino acids. Germline assignment: CDR1 LGHNA and CDR2 YNFKEQ. Trimming left V 0 bases short and J 3 bases short, with 9 bases between. The CDR3 nucleotides are TGTGCCAGCAGCCAAGATGGGGATCCCAATCAGCCCCAGCATTTT. Translating gives CASSQDGDPNQPQHF.